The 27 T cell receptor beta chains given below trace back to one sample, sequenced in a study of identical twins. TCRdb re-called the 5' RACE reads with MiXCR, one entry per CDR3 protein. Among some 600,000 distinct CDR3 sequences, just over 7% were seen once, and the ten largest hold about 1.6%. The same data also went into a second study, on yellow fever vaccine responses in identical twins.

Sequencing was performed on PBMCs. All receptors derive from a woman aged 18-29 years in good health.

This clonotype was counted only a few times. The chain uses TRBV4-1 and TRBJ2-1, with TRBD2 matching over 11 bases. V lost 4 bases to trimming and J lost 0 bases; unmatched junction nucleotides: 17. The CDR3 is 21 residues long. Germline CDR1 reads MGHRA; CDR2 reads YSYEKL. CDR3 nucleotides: TGCGCCAGCAGCCTAACCCTGATAGCGGGGGGGCATCGAAGCTCCTACAATGAGCAGTTCTTC. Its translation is CASSLTLIAGGHRSSYNEQFF.

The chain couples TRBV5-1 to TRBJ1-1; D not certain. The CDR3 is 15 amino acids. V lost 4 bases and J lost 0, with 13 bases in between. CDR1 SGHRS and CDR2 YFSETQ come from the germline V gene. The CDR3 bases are TGCGCCAGCAGCCCGTTCGGGCAGATGAACACTGAAGCTTTCTTT. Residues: CASSPFGQMNTEAFF.

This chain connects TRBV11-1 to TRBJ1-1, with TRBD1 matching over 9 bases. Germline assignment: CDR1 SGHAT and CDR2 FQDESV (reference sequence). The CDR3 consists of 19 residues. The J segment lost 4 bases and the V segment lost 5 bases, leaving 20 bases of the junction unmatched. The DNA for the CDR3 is TGTGCCAGCAGCCCACGGAACGGGGCCCACAGGGGGCGAGGCACTGAAGCTTTCTTT. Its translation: CASSPRNGAHRGRGTEAFF.

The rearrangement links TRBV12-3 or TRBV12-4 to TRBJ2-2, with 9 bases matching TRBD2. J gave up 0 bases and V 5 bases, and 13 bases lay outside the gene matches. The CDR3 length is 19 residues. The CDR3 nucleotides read TGTGCCAGCAGTCCCCAAAGTTGGCTAGCGGGATCGAACACCGGGGAGCTGTTTTTT. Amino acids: CASSPQSWLAGSNTGELFF.

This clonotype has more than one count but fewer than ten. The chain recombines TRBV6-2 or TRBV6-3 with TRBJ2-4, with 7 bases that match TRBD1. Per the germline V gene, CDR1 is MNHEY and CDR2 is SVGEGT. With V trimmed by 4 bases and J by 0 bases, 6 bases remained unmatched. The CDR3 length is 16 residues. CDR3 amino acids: CASSSDRVSAKNIQYF. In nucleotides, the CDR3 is TGTGCCAGCAGTTCCGACAGGGTTTCAGCCAAAAACATTCAGTACTTC.

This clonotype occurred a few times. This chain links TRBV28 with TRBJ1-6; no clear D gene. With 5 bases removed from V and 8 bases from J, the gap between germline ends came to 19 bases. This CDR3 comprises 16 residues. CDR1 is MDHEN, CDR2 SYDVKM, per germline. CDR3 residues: CASSASKLETYSPLHF. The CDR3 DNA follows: TGTGCCAGCAGTGCTAGTAAACTTGAAACCTATTCACCCCTCCACTTT. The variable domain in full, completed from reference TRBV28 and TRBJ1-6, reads DVKVTQSSRYLVKRTGEKVFLECVQDMDHENMFWYRQDPGLGLRLIYFSYDVKMKEKGDIPEGYSVSREKKERFSLILESASTNQTSMYLCASSASKLETYSPLHFGNGTRLTVT.

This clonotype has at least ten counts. The CDR3 bases are TGCGCCAGCAGCTTGAGAGAGGACGGTATGGGTGAGCAGTTCTTC. Translation: CASSLREDGMGEQFF. The chain couples TRBV5-1 to TRBJ2-1; D gene ambiguous. Per germline, CDR1 SGHRS and CDR2 YFSETQ. The CDR3 has 15 residues. V was shortened by 1 base and J by 9 bases, with 17 bases between the two germline ends.

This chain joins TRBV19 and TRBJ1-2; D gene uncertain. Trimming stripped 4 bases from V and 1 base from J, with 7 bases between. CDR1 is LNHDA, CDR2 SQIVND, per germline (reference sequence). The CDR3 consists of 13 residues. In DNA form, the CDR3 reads TGTGCCAGTAGTACAACCAATAACTATGGCTACACCTTC. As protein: CASSTTNNYGYTF.

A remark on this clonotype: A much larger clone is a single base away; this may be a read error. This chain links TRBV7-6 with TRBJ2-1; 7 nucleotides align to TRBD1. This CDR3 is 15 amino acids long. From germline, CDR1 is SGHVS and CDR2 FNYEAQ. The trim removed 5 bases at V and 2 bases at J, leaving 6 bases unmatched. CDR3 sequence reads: CASSTPDRAYNEQFF. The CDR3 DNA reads TGTGCCAGCAGCACACCTGACAGGGCCTACAATGAGCAGTTCTTC.

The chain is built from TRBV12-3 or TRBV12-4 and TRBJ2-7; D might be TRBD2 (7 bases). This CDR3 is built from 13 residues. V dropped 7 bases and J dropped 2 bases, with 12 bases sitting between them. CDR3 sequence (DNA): TGTGCCAGCAACGAGGGGGGGGCCTACGAGCAGTACTTC. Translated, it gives CASNEGGAYEQYF.

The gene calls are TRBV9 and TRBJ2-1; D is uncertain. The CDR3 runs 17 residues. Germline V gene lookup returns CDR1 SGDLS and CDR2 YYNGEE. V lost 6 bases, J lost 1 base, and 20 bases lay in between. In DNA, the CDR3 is TGTGCCAGCAAAATAGGTAACGTCCCTCTTTCCTACAATGAGCAGTTCTTC. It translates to CASKIGNVPLSYNEQFF.

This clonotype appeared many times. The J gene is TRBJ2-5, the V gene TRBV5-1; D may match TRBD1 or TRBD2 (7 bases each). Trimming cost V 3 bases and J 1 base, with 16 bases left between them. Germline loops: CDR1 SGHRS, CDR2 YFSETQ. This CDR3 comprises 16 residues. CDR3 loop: CASSWRQGGFQETQYF. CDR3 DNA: TGCGCCAGCAGCTGGAGACAGGGAGGGTTCCAAGAGACCCAGTACTTC.

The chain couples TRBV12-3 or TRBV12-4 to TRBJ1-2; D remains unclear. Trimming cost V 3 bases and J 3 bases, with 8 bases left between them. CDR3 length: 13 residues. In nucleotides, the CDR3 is TGTGCCAGCAGTTTGGCGCAGTACTATGGCTACACCTTC. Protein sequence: CASSLAQYYGYTF.

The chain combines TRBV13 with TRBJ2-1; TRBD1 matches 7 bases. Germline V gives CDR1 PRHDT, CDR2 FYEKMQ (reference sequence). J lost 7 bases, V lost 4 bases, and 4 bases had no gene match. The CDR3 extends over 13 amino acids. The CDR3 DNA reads TGTGCCAGCAGCTCGTTACAGGGGAATGAGCAGTTCTTC. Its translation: CASSSLQGNEQFF.

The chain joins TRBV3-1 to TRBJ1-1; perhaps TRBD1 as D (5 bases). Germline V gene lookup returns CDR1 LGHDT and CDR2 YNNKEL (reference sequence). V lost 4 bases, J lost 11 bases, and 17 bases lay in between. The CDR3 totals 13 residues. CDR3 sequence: CASSLEGRVGAFF. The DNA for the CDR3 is TGTGCCAGCAGCCTCGAGGGCAGGGTAGGGGCTTTCTTT.

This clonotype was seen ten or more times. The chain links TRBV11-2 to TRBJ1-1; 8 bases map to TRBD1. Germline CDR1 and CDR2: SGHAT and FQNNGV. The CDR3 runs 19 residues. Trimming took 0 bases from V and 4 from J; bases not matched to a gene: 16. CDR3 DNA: TGTGCCAGCAGCTTAGATTCAAGAGACAGGGGCCCTGTTGGCACTGAAGCTTTCTTT. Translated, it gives CASSLDSRDRGPVGTEAFF.

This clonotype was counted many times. The CDR3 region is CAISDTSGSYNEQFF. The CDR3, as DNA: TGTGCCATCAGTGATACTAGCGGCTCCTACAATGAGCAGTTCTTC. The chain joins TRBV10-3 to TRBJ2-1, with TRBD2 matching 8 bases. V was clipped by 3 bases and J by 0 bases; unmatched bases: 1. The CDR3 has 15 residues. Germline values: CDR1 ENHRY, CDR2 SYGVKD.

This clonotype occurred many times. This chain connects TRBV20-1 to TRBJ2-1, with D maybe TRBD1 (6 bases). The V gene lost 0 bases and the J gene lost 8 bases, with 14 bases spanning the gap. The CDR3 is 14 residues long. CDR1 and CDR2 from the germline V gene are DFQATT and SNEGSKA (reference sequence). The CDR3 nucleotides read TGCAGTGCTAGAGACAGGGGTGTAGGCGATGAGCAGTTCTTC. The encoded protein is CSARDRGVGDEQFF.

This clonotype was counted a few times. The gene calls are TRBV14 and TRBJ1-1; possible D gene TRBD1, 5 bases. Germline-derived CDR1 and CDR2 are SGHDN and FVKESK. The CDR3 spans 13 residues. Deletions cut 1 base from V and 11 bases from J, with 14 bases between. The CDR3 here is CASSQAQGLMAFF. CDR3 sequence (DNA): TGTGCCAGCAGCCAAGCTCAGGGTCTAATGGCTTTCTTT.

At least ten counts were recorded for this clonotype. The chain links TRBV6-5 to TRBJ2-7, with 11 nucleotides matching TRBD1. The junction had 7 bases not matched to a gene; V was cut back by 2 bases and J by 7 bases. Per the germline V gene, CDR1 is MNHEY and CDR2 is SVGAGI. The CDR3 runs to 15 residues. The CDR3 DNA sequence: TGTGCCAGCAGTTACCCGGACAGGGGGCGATGGGAGCAGTACTTC. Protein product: CASSYPDRGRWEQYF.

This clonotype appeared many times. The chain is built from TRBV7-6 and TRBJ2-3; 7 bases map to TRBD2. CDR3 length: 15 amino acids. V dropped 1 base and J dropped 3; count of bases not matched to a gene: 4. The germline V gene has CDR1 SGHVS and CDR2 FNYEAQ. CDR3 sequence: CASSLGGSRTDTQYF. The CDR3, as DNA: TGTGCCAGCAGCTTAGGCGGGAGTAGGACAGATACGCAGTATTTT.

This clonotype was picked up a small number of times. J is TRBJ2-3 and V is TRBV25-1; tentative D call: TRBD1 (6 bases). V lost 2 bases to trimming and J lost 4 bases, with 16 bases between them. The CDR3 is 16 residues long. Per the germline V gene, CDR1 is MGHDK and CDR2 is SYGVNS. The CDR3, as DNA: TGTGCCAGCAGTGAACACAGGGCCAGTGCAGCAGATACGCAGTATTTT. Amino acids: CASSEHRASAADTQYF.

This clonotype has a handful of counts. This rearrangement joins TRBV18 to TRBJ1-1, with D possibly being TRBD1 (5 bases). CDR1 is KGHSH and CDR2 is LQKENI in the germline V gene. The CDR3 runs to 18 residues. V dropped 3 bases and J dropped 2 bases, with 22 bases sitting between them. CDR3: CASSPNEGTAQINTEAFF. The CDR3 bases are TGTGCCAGCTCACCGAACGAGGGGACGGCACAGATCAACACTGAAGCTTTCTTT.

This CDR3 reads CASSRWNRDYEQYF. Written as DNA, the CDR3 is TGTGCCAGCAGCCGGTGGAACAGAGACTACGAGCAGTACTTC. This sequence joins TRBV5-5 and TRBJ2-7; D unclear. The V end lost 4 bases, the J end lost 3 bases, and 14 bases lay between the germline ends. The CDR3 runs to 14 residues. Germline-derived CDR1 and CDR2 are SGHKS and YYEKEE (reference sequence). The full variable domain, its missing parts supplied by reference TRBV5-5 and TRBJ2-7, is DAGVTQSPTHLIKTRGQQVTLRCSPISGHKSVSWYQQVLGQGPQFIFQYYEKEERGRGNFPDRFSARQFPNYSSELNVNALLLGDSALYLCASSRWNRDYEQYFGPGTRLTVT.

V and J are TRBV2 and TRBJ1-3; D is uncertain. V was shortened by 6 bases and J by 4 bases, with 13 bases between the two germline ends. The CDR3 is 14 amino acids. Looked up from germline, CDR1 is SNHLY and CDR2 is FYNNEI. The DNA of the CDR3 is TGTGCCAGCAGAGCAGCTTCGGGGGGAAACACCATATATTTT. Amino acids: CASRAASGGNTIYF.

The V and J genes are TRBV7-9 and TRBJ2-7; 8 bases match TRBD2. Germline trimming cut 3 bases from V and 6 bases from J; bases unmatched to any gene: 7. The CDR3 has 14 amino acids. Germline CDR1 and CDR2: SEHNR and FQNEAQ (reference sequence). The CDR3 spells CASSFSAGGVEQYF. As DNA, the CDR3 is TGTGCCAGCAGCTTCAGCGCGGGAGGAGTCGAGCAGTACTTC.

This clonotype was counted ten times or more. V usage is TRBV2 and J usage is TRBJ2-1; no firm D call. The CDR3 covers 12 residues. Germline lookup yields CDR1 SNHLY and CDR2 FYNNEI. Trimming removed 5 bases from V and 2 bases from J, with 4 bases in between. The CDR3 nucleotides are TGTGCCAGCAGTTCACCCTACAATGAGCAGTTCTTC. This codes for CASSSPYNEQFF. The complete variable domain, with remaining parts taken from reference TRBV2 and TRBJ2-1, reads EPEVTQTPSHQVTQMGQEVILRCVPISNHLYFYWYRQILGQKVEFLVSFYNNEISEKSEIFDDQFSVERPDGSNFTLKIRSTKLEDSAMYFCASSSPYNEQFFGPGTRLTVL.